This T cell receptor beta chain was identified during a study of cytomegalovirus exposure and HLA in healthy donors. General study findings and limits: Reported findings show TCR beta sequences accurately forecast HLA-A and HLA-B alleles in most subjects. Relative to the approximately 680-donor mean, N-insertions were reportedly fewer in an Asian-associated ancestry cluster in a later analysis. For most TCR sequences rarity was the rule, although some public TCRs occurred in many donors.

As for this clone: Its specificity is not known.

The study ran its PCR with 60 Vbeta and 13 Jbeta primers. Profiled with immunoSEQ multiplex PCR; TCRdb holds only in-frame clones, not every one. This sample's table reports over 45,000 clones. The specimen was PBMCs. This TCR was recovered from a woman between 18 and 29 years old in good health and CMV-seronegative.

CDR3 sequence reads: CASSPGGAYEQYF. DNA of the CDR3: TGTGCCAGCAGCCCCGGGGGGGCCTACGAGCAGTACTTC. The V gene is TRBV28, the J gene TRBJ2-7; 8 nucleotides align to TRBD2. V lost 6 bases and J lost 2; bases outside the gene matches: 3. The CDR3 length is 13 residues. The germline gives CDR1 MDHEN, CDR2 SYDVKM.